The source of this T cell receptor (beta chain) is a study of T cells after yellow fever vaccination. General study findings and limits: The study re-detected most primary-vaccination clones after the booster (roughly 96% CD4, roughly 85% CD8).

Each CDR3 protein gets one entry after TCRdb re-called the 5' RACE reads with MiXCR. The table records about 130,000 distinct CDR3 sequences, roughly 10% of them present only once. There are 16 residues in the CDR3. Germline loops: CDR1 LNHNV, CDR2 YYDKDF (reference sequence). V lost 1 base, J lost 7 bases, and 8 bases stayed unmatched. Many counts were recorded for this clonotype. The target antigen is unknown. Sequencing was performed on CD8+ T cells sorted from PBMCs, taken on the day of the yellow fever booster vaccination. This TCR came from a man aged 18 to 30 who received the YFV17D yellow fever vaccine. The chain is built from TRBV15 and TRBJ2-2, with 8 bases identical to TRBD1. The chain's CDR3 is CATSRVPTGDFGELFF. The DNA for the CDR3 is TGTGCCACCAGCAGAGTTCCGACAGGGGACTTCGGGGAGCTGTTTTTT.